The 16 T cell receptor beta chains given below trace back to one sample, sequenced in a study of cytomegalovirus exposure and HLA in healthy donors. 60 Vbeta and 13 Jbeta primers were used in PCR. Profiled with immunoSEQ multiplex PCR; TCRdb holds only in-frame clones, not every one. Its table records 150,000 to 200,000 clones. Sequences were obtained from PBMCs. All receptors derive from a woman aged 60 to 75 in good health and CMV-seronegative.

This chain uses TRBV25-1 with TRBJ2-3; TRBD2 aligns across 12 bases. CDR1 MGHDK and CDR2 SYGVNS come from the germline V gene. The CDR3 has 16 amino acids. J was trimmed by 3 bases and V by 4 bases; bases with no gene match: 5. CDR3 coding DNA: TGTGCCAGCAGTGGCTTACTAGCGGGAGGTACAGATACGCAGTATTTT. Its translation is CASSGLLAGGTDTQYF.

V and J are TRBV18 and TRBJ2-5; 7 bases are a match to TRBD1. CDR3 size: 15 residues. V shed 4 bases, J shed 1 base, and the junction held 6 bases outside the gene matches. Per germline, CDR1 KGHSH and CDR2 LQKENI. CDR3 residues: CASSRTQGLQETQYF. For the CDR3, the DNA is TGTGCCAGCTCACGAACACAGGGGCTCCAAGAGACCCAGTACTTC. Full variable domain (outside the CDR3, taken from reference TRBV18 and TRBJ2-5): NAGVMQNPRHLVRRRGQEARLRCSPMKGHSHVYWYRQLPEEGLKFMVYLQKENIIDESGMPKERFSAEFPKEGPSILRIQQVVRGDSAAYFCASSRTQGLQETQYFGPGTRLLVL.

The CDR3 nucleotides are TGCGCCAGCAGCTTGGATGCAGGGGACACTGAAGCTTTCTTT. The encoded protein is CASSLDAGDTEAFF. The rearrangement uses TRBV5-1 and TRBJ1-1; the D gene is possibly TRBD1 (6 bases). CDR3 size: 14 residues. From germline, CDR1 is SGHRS and CDR2 YFSETQ. The V end was cut by 0 bases, the J end by 3 bases, with 9 bases between.

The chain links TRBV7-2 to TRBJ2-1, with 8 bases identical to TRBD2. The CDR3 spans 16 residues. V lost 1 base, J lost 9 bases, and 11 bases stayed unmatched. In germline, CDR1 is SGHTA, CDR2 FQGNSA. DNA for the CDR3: TGTGCCAGCAGCTTAGTGGGAGCGGGGGCTGGGGGTGAGCAGTTCTTC. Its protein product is CASSLVGAGAGGEQFF.

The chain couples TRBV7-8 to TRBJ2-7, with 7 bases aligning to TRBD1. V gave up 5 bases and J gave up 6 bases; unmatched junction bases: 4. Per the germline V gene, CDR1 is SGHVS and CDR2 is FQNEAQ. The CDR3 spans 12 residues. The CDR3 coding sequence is TGTGCCAGCAGCGGCGACAGGGCCGAGCAGTACTTC. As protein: CASSGDRAEQYF.

Here the CDR3 reads CASSPAVSEAFF. CDR3 DNA sequence: TGTGCCAGCTCACCCGCGGTATCTGAAGCTTTCTTT. The chain has TRBV18 and TRBJ1-1; D is ambiguous. V dropped 3 bases and J dropped 6 bases, with 8 bases sitting between them. The CDR3 totals 12 residues. Germline V lookup: CDR1 KGHSH, CDR2 LQKENI. Filled out from reference TRBV18 and TRBJ1-1, the complete variable domain reads NAGVMQNPRHLVRRRGQEARLRCSPMKGHSHVYWYRQLPEEGLKFMVYLQKENIIDESGMPKERFSAEFPKEGPSILRIQQVVRGDSAAYFCASSPAVSEAFFGQGTRLTVV.

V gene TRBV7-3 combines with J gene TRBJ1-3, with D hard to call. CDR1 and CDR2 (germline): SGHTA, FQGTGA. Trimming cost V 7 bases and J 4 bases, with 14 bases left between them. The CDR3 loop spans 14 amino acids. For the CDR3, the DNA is TGTGCCAGCACGGCGGGAGGAACAGGAAACACCATATATTTT. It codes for CASTAGGTGNTIYF. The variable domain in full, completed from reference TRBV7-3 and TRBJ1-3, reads GAGVSQTPSNKVTEKGKYVELRCDPISGHTALYWYRQSLGQGPEFLIYFQGTGAADDSGLPNDRFFAVRPEGSVSTLKIQRTERGDSAVYLCASTAGGTGNTIYFGEGSWLTVV.

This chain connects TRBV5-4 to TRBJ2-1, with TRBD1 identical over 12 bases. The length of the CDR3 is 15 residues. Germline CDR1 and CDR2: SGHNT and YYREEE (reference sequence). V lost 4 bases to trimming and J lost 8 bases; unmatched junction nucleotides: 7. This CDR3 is CASSPGGQGAYEQFF. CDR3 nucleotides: TGTGCCAGCAGCCCGGGGGGACAGGGGGCGTATGAGCAGTTCTTC.

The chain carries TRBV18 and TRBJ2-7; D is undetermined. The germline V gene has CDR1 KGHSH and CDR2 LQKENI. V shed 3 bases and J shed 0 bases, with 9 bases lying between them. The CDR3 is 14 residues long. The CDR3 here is CASSPQEISYEQYF. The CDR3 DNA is TGTGCCAGCTCACCGCAGGAAATCTCCTACGAGCAGTACTTC.

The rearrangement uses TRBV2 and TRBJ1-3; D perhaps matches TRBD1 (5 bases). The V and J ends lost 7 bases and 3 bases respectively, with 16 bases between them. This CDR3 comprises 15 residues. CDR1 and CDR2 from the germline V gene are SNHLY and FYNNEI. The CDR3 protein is CASKPGVLGGNTIYF. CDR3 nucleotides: TGTGCCAGCAAACCGGGGGTTTTAGGTGGAAACACCATATATTTT.

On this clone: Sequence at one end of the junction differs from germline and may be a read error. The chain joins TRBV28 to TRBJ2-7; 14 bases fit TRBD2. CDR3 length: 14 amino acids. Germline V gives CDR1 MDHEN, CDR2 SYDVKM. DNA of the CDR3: TGTGCCAGCAGCAGCCCGGGACTAGCGGGAGTCCTAAGCTTC. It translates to CASSSPGLAGVLSF.

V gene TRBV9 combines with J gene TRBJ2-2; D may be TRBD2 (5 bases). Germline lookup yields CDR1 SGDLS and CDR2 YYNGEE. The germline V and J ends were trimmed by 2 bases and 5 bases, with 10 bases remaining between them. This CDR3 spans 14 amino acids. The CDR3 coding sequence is TGTGCCAGCAGCGTCGGAGGATCAACCGGGGAGCTGTTTTTT. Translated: CASSVGGSTGELFF.

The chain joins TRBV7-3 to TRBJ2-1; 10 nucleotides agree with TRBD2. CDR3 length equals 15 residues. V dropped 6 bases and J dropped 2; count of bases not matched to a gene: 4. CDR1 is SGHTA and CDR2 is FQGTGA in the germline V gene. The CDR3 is CASSYSGGTYNEQFF. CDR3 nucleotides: TGTGCCAGCAGTTATAGCGGGGGGACCTACAATGAGCAGTTCTTC.

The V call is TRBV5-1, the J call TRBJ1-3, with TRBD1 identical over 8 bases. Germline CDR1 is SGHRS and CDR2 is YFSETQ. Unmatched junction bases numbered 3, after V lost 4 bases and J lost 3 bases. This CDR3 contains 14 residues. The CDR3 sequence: CASSQGADGNTIYF. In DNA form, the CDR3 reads TGCGCCAGCAGCCAGGGGGCGGATGGAAACACCATATATTTT.

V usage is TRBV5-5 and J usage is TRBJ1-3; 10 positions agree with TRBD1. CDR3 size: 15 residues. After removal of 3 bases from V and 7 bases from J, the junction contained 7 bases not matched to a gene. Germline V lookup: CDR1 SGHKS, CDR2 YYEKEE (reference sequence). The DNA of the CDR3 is TGTGCCAGCAGCTCGACGGGACAGGGGCTGAACACCATATATTTT. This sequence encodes CASSSTGQGLNTIYF.

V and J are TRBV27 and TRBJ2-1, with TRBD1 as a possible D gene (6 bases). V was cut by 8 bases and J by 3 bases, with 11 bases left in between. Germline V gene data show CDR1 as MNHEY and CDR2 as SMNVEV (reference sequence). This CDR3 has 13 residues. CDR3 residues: CASSGTSYNEQFF. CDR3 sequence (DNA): TGTGCCAGCTCCGGGACAAGCTACAATGAGCAGTTCTTC.